The entry below describes one T cell receptor beta chain. Its specific antigen is unknown. No much larger clone is present one base from it, and per-base qualities are unavailable. The sample was run on an Illumina NovaSeq 6000. cDNA libraries for TCRalpha and TCRbeta were prepared by 5'RACE using constant-segment primers, with sample barcodes and unique molecular identifiers added. RNA was extracted from every sample with Trizol reagent. Libraries were amplified in two PCR steps, with a second sample barcode and Illumina TruSeq adapters added in the second step. The libraries were sequenced on an Illumina NovaSeq using 2 x 150 bp paired-end reads. Under the source paper's analysis protocol: With migec v1.2.7, reads were demultiplexed and then collapsed into UMI-guided consensus sequences. Using mixcr v2.1.11, UMI consensuses were aligned to TRA and TRB V and J templates and then assembled into clonotypes. Expanded or contracted clonotypes were those called significant by both edgeR and NoisET, with noise models trained on biological replicates. For edgeR calls, the cutoffs were a false discovery rate-adjusted p below 0.01 and a log2 fold-change threshold of 1. As an exploratory analysis of dynamics, PCA with hierarchical clustering was applied to max-normalized trajectories of the 1000 most abundant clonotypes. Separately sequenced CD4+ and CD8+ repertoires were used to assign the CD4 or CD8 phenotype of responding clones. Using fastp trimming at Q25 and MiXCR clonotype assembly, TCRdb reanalyzed the public sequencing data and kept in-frame beta chains. When rows share a CDR3 protein, they turn into one entry using the most common DNA and genes. None of the V and J calls come from the authors' own analysis; TCRdb made them. The sample records approximately 450,000 distinct CDR3 sequences, about 18% of which are singletons. Of the sample, 9% to 15% falls within the top ten clones.

Ficoll-Paque density gradient centrifugation was the method used to isolate PBMCs. This sample is drawn from a study of T-cell memory formation after mild COVID-19 (dated by TCRdb to 2020 to 2022). With respect to the entire study: Most TCR sequence clusters were specific to one of the two donors. T-cell clones expanding and contracting after mild COVID-19 in a couple of donors were tracked by longitudinal TCRalpha and TCRbeta repertoire sequencing. The cohort comprised two young, previously healthy adult volunteers, one female and one male.

The CDR3, cysteine through phenylalanine, is 15 amino acids long. Solely the CDR3 DNA is kept, with 45 bases framed from the first base. Taken from the germline V gene, the CDR1 and CDR2 loops are SGHRS and YFSETQ. Germline trimming: 1 base from V, 7 bases from J; junction bases outside gene matches: 6. Overall study results and their limits: The detection of some responding clones in pre-infection memory suggests that pre-existing cross-reactive memory T cells joined the SARS-CoV-2 response. Clones contracting from day 15 to 85 had balanced CD4/CD8 phenotypes, while a second wave expanding from day 15 to 37 was biased towards CD4+. SARS-CoV-2 specificity of the second-wave clones peaking on day 37 was not confirmed. Contracting CD4+ clones were located mainly in the CM and EM memory subsets, whereas CD8+ clones were found to be enriched in EMRA. The study covered only a couple of mild cases, and larger cohorts including severe cases with pre-infection samples were considered necessary.

The V and J segments used are TRBV5-1 and TRBJ1-2; TRBD1 agrees with 11 junctional bases. The source of this sequence is an adult woman who had mild COVID-19 (a few samples of this study predate the infection). The sample titles of this study are shuffled in the database, so cell type and time point are left out; the donor was told from shared clones. Sequencing used PBMCs or a T cell subset sorted from them (not recorded which). The DNA reads as follows: TGCGCCAGCAGCTTGTTCCATGGGACAGGGGGTGGCTACACCTTC. It specifies CASSLFHGTGGGYTF.